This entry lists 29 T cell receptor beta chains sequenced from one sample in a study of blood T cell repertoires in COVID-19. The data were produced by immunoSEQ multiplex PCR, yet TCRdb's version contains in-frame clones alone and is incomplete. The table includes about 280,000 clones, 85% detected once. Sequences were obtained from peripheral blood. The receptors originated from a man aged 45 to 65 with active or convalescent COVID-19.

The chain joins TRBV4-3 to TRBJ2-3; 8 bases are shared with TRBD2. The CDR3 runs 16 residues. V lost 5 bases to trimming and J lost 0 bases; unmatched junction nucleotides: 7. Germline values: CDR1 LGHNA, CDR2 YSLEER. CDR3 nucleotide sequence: TGCGCCAGCAGCTCGGGGGGGGGACGGAGCACAGATACGCAGTATTTT. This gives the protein CASSSGGGRSTDTQYF.

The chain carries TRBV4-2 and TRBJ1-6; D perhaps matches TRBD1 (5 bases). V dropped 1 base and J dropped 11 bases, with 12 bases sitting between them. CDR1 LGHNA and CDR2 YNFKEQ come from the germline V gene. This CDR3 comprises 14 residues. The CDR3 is CASSQGGGGAPLHF. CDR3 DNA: TGTGCCAGCAGCCAAGGGGGGGGTGGCGCACCCCTCCACTTT.

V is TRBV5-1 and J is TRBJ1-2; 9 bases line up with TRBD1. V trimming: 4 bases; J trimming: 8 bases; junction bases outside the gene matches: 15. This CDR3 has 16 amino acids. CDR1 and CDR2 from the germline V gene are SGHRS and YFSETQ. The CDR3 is CASSPTDRGWPLGYTF. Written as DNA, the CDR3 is TGCGCCAGCAGCCCGACTGACAGGGGGTGGCCCCTAGGCTACACCTTC.

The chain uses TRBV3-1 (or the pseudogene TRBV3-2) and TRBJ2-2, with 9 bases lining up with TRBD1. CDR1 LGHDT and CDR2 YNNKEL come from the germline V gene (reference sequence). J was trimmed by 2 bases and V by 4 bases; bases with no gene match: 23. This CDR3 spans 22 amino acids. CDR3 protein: CASSLRSGTGIPYRSNTGELFF. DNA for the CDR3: TGTGCCAGCAGCCTCAGATCAGGGACAGGGATACCTTACAGAAGTAACACCGGGGAGCTGTTTTTT.

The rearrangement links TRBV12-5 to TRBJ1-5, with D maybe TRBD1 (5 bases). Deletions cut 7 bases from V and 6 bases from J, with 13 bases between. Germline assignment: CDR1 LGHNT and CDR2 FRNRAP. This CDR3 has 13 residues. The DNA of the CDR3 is TGTGCTAGTGCCATCGGGGGAGGTCAGCCCCAGCATTTT. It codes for CASAIGGGQPQHF.

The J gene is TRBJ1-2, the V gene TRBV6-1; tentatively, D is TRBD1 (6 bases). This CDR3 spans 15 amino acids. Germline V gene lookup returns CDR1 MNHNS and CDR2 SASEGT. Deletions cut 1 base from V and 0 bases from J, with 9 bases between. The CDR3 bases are TGTGCCAGCAGTGAAGACAGGGCCACTAACTATGGCTACACCTTC. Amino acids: CASSEDRATNYGYTF.

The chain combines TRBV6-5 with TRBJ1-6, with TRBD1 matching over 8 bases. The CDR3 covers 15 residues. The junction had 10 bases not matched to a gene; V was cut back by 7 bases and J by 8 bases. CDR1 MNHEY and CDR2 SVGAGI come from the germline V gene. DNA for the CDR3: TGTGCCAGCACTAGAGAGGGGACAGGCCATTCACCCCTCCACTTT. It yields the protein CASTREGTGHSPLHF.

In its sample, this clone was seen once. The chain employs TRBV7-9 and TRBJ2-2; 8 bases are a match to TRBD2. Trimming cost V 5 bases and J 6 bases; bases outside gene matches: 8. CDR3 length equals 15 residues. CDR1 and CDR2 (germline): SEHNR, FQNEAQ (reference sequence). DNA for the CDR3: TGTGCCAGCAGCCGACCGACTAGCGTCGCCGGGGAGCTGTTTTTT. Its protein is CASSRPTSVAGELFF.

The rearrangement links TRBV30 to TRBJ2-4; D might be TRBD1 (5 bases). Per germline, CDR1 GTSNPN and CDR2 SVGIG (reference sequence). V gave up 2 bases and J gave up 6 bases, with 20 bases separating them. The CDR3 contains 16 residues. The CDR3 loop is CAWSPAGPRFGNIQYF. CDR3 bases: TGTGCCTGGAGTCCGGCAGGGCCGAGGTTTGGAAACATTCAGTACTTC.

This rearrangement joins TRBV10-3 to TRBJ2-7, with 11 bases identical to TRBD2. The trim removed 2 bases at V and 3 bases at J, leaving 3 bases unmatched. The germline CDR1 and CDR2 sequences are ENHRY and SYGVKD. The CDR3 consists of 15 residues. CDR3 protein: CAISEGLAGGYEQYF. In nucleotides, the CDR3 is TGTGCCATCAGTGAGGGGCTAGCGGGGGGCTACGAGCAGTACTTC.

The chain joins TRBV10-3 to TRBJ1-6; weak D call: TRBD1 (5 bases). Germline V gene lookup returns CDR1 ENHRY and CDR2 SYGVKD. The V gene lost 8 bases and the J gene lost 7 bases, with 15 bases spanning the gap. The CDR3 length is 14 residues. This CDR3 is CAIGGGGDNSPLHF. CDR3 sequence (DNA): TGTGCCATCGGCGGGGGAGGAGACAATTCACCCCTCCACTTT.

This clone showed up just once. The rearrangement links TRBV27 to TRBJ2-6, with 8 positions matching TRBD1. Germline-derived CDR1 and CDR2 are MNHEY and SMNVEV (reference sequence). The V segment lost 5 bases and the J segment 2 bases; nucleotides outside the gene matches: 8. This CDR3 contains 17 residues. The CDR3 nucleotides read TGTGCCAGCAGTCCCGGACAGGGTGCCCCTGGGGCCAACGTCCTGACTTTC. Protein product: CASSPGQGAPGANVLTF.

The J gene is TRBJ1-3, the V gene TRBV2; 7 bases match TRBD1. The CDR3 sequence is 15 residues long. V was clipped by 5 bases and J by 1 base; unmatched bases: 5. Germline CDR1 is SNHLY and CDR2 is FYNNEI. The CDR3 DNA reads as TGTGCCAGCAGTCAAGACAGGGTTTCTGGAAACACCATATATTTT. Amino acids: CASSQDRVSGNTIYF.

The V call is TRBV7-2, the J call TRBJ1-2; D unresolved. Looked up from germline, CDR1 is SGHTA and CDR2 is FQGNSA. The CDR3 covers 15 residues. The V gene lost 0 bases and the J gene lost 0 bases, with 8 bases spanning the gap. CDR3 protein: CASSLAPSANYGYTF. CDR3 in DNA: TGTGCCAGCAGCTTAGCCCCTTCAGCTAACTATGGCTACACCTTC.

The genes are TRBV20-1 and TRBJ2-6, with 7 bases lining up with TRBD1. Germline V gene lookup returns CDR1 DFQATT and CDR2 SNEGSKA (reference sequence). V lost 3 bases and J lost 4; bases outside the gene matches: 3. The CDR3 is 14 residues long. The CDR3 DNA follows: TGCAGTGCTAGTAGGGGACAGGGGGCCAACGTCCTGACTTTC. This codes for CSASRGQGANVLTF.

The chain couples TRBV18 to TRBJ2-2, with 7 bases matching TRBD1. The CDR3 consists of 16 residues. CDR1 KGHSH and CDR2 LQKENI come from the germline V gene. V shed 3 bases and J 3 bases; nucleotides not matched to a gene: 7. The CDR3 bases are TGTGCCAGCTCACCCCTGGGACAGACGGACACCGGGGAGCTGTTTTTT. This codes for CASSPLGQTDTGELFF.

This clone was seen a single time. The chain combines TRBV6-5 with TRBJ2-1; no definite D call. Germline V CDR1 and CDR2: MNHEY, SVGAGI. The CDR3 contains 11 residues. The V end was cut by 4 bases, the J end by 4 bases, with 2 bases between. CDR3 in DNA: TGTGCCAGCAGTTTATACAATGAGCAGTTCTTC. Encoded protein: CASSLYNEQFF.

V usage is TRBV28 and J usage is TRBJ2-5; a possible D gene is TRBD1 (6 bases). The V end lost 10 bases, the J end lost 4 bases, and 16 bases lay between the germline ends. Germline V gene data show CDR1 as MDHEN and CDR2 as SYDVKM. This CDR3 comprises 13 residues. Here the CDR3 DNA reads TGTGCCACGCTACAGGGATCCCTAGAGACCCAGTACTTC. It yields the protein CATLQGSLETQYF.

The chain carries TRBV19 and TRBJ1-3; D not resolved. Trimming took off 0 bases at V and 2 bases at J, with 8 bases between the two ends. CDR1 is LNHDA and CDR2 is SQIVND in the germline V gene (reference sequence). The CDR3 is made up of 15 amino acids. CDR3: CASSIERAAGNTIYF. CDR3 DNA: TGTGCCAGTAGTATAGAGAGGGCAGCTGGAAACACCATATATTTT.

CDR3 loop: CASSRGQYYEQYF. Here the CDR3 DNA reads TGTGCCAGCAGCAGGGGACAGTACTACGAGCAGTACTTC. The chain has TRBV7-9 and TRBJ2-7; TRBD1 aligns across 7 bases. Germline assignment: CDR1 SEHNR and CDR2 FQNEAQ (reference sequence). The V segment lost 5 bases and the J segment 3 bases; nucleotides outside the gene matches: 4. This CDR3 has 13 amino acids.

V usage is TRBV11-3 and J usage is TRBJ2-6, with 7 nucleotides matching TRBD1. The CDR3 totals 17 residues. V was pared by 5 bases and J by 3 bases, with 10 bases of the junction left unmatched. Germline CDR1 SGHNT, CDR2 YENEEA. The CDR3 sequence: CASSPGRGGFGANVLTF. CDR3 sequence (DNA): TGTGCCAGCAGCCCCGGAAGAGGGGGCTTTGGGGCCAACGTCCTGACTTTC.

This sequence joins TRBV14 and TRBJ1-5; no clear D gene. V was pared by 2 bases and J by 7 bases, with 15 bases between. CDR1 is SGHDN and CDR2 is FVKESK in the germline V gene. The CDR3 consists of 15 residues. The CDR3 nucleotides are TGTGCCAGCAGCCAAAACTTCCCATCTAGGCAGCCCCAGCATTTT. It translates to CASSQNFPSRQPQHF.

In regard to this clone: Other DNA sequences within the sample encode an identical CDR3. The CDR3 coding sequence is TGTGCCAGTCGGGGAGGAAGCAATCAGCCCCAGCATTTT. Translating gives CASRGGSNQPQHF. The J gene is TRBJ1-5, the V gene TRBV2; no clear D. Deletions cut 9 bases from V and 1 base from J, with 10 bases between. Germline V lookup: CDR1 SNHLY, CDR2 FYNNEI. The CDR3 length is 13 residues. Together with reference TRBV2 and TRBJ1-5, the CDR3 gives the full variable domain: EPEVTQTPSHQVTQMGQEVILRCVPISNHLYFYWYRQILGQKVEFLVSFYNNEISEKSEIFDDQFSVERPDGSNFTLKIRSTKLEDSAMYFCASRGGSNQPQHFGDGTRLSIL.

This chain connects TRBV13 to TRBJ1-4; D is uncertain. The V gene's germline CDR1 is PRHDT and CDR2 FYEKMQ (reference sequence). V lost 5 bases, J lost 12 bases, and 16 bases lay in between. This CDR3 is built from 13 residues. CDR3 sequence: CASSQRTRGELFF. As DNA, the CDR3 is TGTGCCAGCAGCCAGCGGACCCGCGGGGAACTGTTTTTT.

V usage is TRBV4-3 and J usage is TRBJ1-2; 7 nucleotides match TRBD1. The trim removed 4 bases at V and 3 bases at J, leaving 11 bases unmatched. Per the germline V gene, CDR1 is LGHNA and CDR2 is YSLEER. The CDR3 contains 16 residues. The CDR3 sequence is CASSPSWQGVDYGYTF. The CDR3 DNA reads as TGCGCCAGCAGCCCAAGTTGGCAGGGGGTAGACTATGGCTACACCTTC.

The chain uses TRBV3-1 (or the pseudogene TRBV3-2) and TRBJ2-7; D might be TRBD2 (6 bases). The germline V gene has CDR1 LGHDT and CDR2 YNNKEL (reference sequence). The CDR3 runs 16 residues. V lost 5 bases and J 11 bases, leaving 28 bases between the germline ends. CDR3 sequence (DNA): TGTGCCAGCAGCTCTTCCAGGGCGGGACCGGGGATTCATAAGTACTTC. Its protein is CASSSSRAGPGIHKYF.

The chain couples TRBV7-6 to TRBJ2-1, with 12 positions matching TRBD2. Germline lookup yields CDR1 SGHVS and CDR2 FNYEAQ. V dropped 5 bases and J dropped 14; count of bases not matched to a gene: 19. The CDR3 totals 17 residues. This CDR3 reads CASSPGGASGRAGAKFF. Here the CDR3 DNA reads TGTGCCAGCAGCCCAGGTGGGGCTAGCGGGAGGGCCGGGGCCAAGTTCTTC.

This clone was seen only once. DNA for the CDR3: TGTGCCAGTAGTTACAGGGGATCCGCGCTGTTTTTT. It is translated as CASSYRGSALFF. The rearrangement joins TRBV19 to TRBJ2-2, with 7 bases aligning to TRBD1. CDR1 is LNHDA, CDR2 SQIVND, per germline (reference sequence). The CDR3 loop spans 12 amino acids. Trimming cost V 5 bases and J 13 bases; bases outside gene matches: 7.

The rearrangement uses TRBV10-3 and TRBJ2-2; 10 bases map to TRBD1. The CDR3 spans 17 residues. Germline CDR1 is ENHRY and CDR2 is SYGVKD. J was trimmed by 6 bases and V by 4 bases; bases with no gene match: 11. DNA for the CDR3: TGTGCCATCAGTGGCCCCTCGGGACAGGGGAAGGCCGGGGAGCTGTTTTTT. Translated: CAISGPSGQGKAGELFF.